The subject of this entry is one T cell receptor beta chain. The germline V and J ends were trimmed by 5 bases and 12 bases, with 14 bases remaining between them. Germline CDR1 and CDR2: SGHAT and FQNNGV. The CDR3 runs to 12 residues. Method: immunoSEQ multiplex PCR; TCRdb's copy keeps in-frame clones and lacks some. The sample consists of roughly 90,000 clones, under 90% of them appearing once. The sample belongs to a study of blood T cell repertoires in COVID-19. The TCR comes from a human donor with active COVID-19. The donor label of this sample is uncertain. The sequencing sample was made of peripheral blood. This rearrangement joins TRBV11-2 to TRBJ2-1; D may be TRBD1 (5 bases). The CDR3 reads CASSPGRVGQFF. The CDR3 coding sequence is TGTGCCAGCAGCCCAGGGCGTGTCGGGCAGTTCTTC. The whole variable domain, filled in from reference TRBV11-2 and TRBJ2-1, reads EAGVAQSPRYKIIEKRQSVAFWCNPISGHATLYWYQQILGQGPKLLIQFQNNGVVDDSQLPKDRFSAERLKGVDSTLKIQPAKLEDSAVYLCASSPGRVGQFFGPGTRLTVL.